These T cell receptor beta chains were read from a single sample in a study of metastatic and nonmetastatic thyroid tumors. TCRdb re-called clones via MiXCR from the PCR reads. This sample has about 30,000 clones, with 20% to 25% found just once. Sequenced material: blood. The source of these receptors is a female donor with papillary thyroid cancer or a benign thyroid nodule (not recorded which). Some clones in this sample may be carry-over from other donors' samples. The conserved cysteine and the conserved F or W are not part of the CDR3 here.

TRBV30	TRBJ1-1	AWRTSISEAF
TRBV11-2	TRBJ1-3	ASSRGAGNTIY
TRBV2	TRBJ1-4	ASAKRIGGEKLF
TRBV7-6	TRBJ1-6	ASSLARTADSPLH
TRBV20-1	TRBJ2-5	SARDPWETQY
TRBV12-3/TRBV12-4	TRBJ1-4	ASEGGTNEKLF
TRBV5-4	TRBJ2-5	ASSLVGDSQETQY
TRBV6-1	TRBJ1-3	ASSESSVYTIY
TRBV20-1	TRBJ2-1	SARTRLNEQF
TRBV2	TRBJ1-1	ASSVGTEAF
TRBV9	TRBJ2-7	ASSPRASGYEQY
TRBV13	TRBJ2-5	ASSAPLGLAVPMIQETQY
TRBV6-5	TRBJ1-2	ASSYGTGDYGYT
TRBV12-3/TRBV12-4	TRBJ1-3	ASSCGGQLRNTIY
TRBV11-2	TRBJ1-6	ASSPSSWVPGYSPLH
TRBV6-2/TRBV6-3	TRBJ1-5	ASSLGAVLQPLH
TRBV9	TRBJ2-1	ASSLLAGGGNEQF
TRBV20-1	TRBJ2-7	SANTGEAYEQY
TRBV30	TRBJ2-7	AWRTSGVSYEQY
TRBV7-2	TRBJ2-7	ATSTTPDRLYEQY
TRBV4-1	TRBJ1-3	ASSQEGGTGRPSGNTIY
TRBV7-9	TRBJ1-5	ASSSEKGNQPQH
TRBV28	TRBJ1-2	ASSPGQNYGYT
TRBV19	TRBJ1-2	ATARSQDGGYT
TRBV5-5	TRBJ2-7	ASSVWGNPTYEQY
TRBV12-3/TRBV12-4	TRBJ1-1	ASSLNINTEAF
TRBV7-8	TRBJ2-2	ASRGISGAGTWELF
TRBV19	TRBJ2-3	ASSRADGATDTQY
TRBV9	TRBJ2-4	ASSVVDGRENIQY
TRBV29-1	TRBJ1-1	SVRTGSRTAF
TRBV6-5	TRBJ1-2	ASSYPPPGRDGYT
TRBV6-2/TRBV6-3	TRBJ2-3	ASNSRVAGGRDTQY
TRBV6-1	TRBJ2-2	ASRGQGDTGELF
TRBV20-1	TRBJ2-1	SERTYNEQF
TRBV27	TRBJ2-7	ASSLGGGWY
TRBV7-9	TRBJ2-3	PSSPRATTDTQY
TRBV6-1	TRBJ2-3	ASRIQGEITDTQY
TRBV19	TRBJ2-5	ASSGVRGKETQY
TRBV7-6	TRBJ1-3	ASSMNSGGAGNTIY